The present T cell receptor (beta chain) was sequenced within a study of OX40 agonist ivuxolimab in advanced cancers. Study-level background: Patients receiving dose escalation had hepatocellular carcinoma, melanoma, renal cell or head and neck cancer.

CDR1 is SGHDN, CDR2 FVKESK, per germline. The CDR3 has 12 residues. V was clipped by 0 bases and J by 2 bases, with 2 bases between them. This table comes from immunoSEQ multiplex PCR, and its TCRdb copy is limited to in-frame clones, with some not included. This table holds around 86,000 clones, just over 90% found once. This specimen was CD4+ or CD8+ T cells sorted from blood, taken in a trial of the OX40 agonist ivuxolimab. The chain is built from TRBV14 and TRBJ2-7; D uncertain. This receptor was obtained from an adult with an advanced solid tumor such as melanoma, head and neck, liver or kidney cancer. As DNA, the CDR3 is TGTGCCAGCAGCCAAGACCCCTACGAGCAGTACTTC. Translated, it gives CASSQDPYEQYF. Combining the CDR3 with reference TRBV14 and TRBJ2-7 gives the whole variable domain EAGVTQFPSHSVIEKGQTVTLRCDPISGHDNLYWYRRVMGKEIKFLLHFVKESKQDESGMPNNRFLAERTGGTYSTLKVQPAELEDSGVYFCASSQDPYEQYFGPGTRLTVT.